This passage covers 30 T cell receptor beta chains from one sample sequenced in a study of beta chain features in type 1 diabetes. Every bit of the isolated RNA underwent reverse transcription, so sequencing read expressed TCRB transcripts. TCRdb's table, derived via immunoSEQ multiplex PCR, lists solely in-frame clones and lacks some. The profile covers about 160,000 clones, with 9% appearing a single time and 0.7% taken by the ten largest. Study-wide results and caveats: There was a moderate but significant shortening of TCRB CDR3s in all four CD4+ subsets of Type 1 diabetes patients.

The antigens these receptors bind are not known. The sequencing input was central memory CD4+ T cells from blood. These receptors came from a woman aged 30 to 39 with type 1 diabetes.

V and J are TRBV5-4 and TRBJ2-7; the D gene is possibly TRBD2 (6 bases). The V gene's germline CDR1 is SGHNT and CDR2 YYREEE (reference sequence). This CDR3 region has 14 residues. V was cut by 4 bases and J by 3 bases, with 14 bases left in between. In nucleotides, the CDR3 is TGTGCCAGCAGCGGACCGGGACTCTTCTACGAGCAGTACTTC. Translation gives CASSGPGLFYEQYF.

The V call is TRBV5-1, the J call TRBJ1-2, with 8 positions matching TRBD1. In germline, CDR1 is SGHRS, CDR2 YFSETQ. Trimming removed 0 bases from V and 8 bases from J; junction bases left unmatched: 9. The CDR3 is made up of 15 amino acids. CDR3 coding DNA: TGCGCCAGCAGCTTGGTTGCGACAGGGGAGGAAGGCTACACCTTC. Translated, it gives CASSLVATGEEGYTF.

This clone was found a few times. The chain employs TRBV6-5 and TRBJ2-7; D remains unclear. Germline CDR1 and CDR2: MNHEY and SVGAGI. The CDR3 consists of 12 residues. The V end was cut by 4 bases, the J end by 5 bases, with 9 bases between. Here the CDR3 reads CASSSQSHEQYF. DNA for the CDR3: TGTGCCAGCAGTTCCCAAAGCCACGAGCAGTACTTC.

The CDR3 coding sequence is TGCGCCAGCAGCCAAGGGGCGACTAGCGGGAGAGGGGCCGGGGAGCTGTTTTTT. It codes for CASSQGATSGRGAGELFF. This chain links TRBV4-1 with TRBJ2-2; TRBD2 agrees at 12 bases. This CDR3 spans 18 amino acids. Per the germline V gene, CDR1 is MGHRA and CDR2 is YSYEKL. Trimming cost V 1 base and J 6 bases; bases outside gene matches: 9.

The chain couples TRBV5-1 to TRBJ2-1; 7 bases are a match to TRBD2. Germline V CDR1 and CDR2: SGHRS, YFSETQ. The V segment lost 4 bases and the J segment 2 bases; nucleotides outside the gene matches: 9. The CDR3 is 16 amino acids. CDR3 protein: CASSGIPGLTYNEQFF. CDR3 nucleotide sequence: TGCGCCAGCAGCGGTATCCCGGGACTAACCTACAATGAGCAGTTCTTC.

This chain links TRBV2 with TRBJ2-3; possible D gene TRBD1, 5 bases. The CDR3 is 16 amino acids. Germline lookup yields CDR1 SNHLY and CDR2 FYNNEI. V was shortened by 7 bases and J by 1 base, with 18 bases between the two germline ends. As DNA, the CDR3 is TGTGCCAGCAACACAGAAGGGGCGAGCGGCACAGATACGCAGTATTTT. It is translated as CASNTEGASGTDTQYF.

This clone was counted between two and nine times. The V call is TRBV5-1, the J call TRBJ2-4, with TRBD2 identical over 15 bases. The ends lost 4 bases at V and 3 bases at J; junction bases unmatched: 5. The germline V gene has CDR1 SGHRS and CDR2 YFSETQ. The CDR3 length is 17 residues. This chain's CDR3 is CASSRGLAGGIKNIQYF. The CDR3 DNA follows: TGCGCCAGCAGCAGGGGACTAGCGGGAGGTATCAAAAACATTCAGTACTTC.

V gene TRBV7-9 combines with J gene TRBJ2-1; D possibly corresponds to TRBD2 (6 bases). Between the trimmed V and J ends, which lost 4 bases and 2 bases, there was a span of 18 bases. The CDR3 covers 17 residues. Germline assignment: CDR1 SEHNR and CDR2 FQNEAQ (reference sequence). CDR3 region: CASSSERRGTPYNEQFF. The CDR3 coding sequence is TGTGCCAGCAGCTCGGAGCGACGCGGGACCCCCTACAATGAGCAGTTCTTC.

The chain uses TRBV30 and TRBJ2-1; 8 nucleotides align to TRBD2. This CDR3 is 15 amino acids long. The V gene end was trimmed by 1 base and the J gene end by 6 bases; junction bases not matched to a gene: 8. From germline, CDR1 is GTSNPN and CDR2 SVGIG (reference sequence). CDR3 bases: TGTGCCTGGAGTGGAGGGGGACTAGATTCCAATGAGCAGTTCTTC. Its translation is CAWSGGGLDSNEQFF.

The J gene is TRBJ2-1, the V gene TRBV11-1; weak D call: TRBD2 (5 bases). Germline V gene sequence: CDR1 SGHAT, CDR2 FQDESV (reference sequence). With 2 bases removed from V and 1 base from J, the gap between germline ends came to 12 bases. This CDR3 contains 16 residues. This CDR3 reads CASSLSGRASYNEQFF. CDR3 DNA: TGTGCCAGCAGCTTAAGTGGGAGAGCGTCCTACAATGAGCAGTTCTTC.

This clone was found a few times. This rearrangement joins TRBV7-2 to TRBJ2-7; D remains unclear. V lost 1 base to trimming and J lost 9 bases, with 16 bases between them. Germline CDR1 SGHTA, CDR2 FQGNSA. The length of the CDR3 is 14 residues. CDR3: CASSLGQWALGQYF. The CDR3 nucleotides read TGTGCCAGCAGCTTAGGCCAGTGGGCCCTGGGGCAGTACTTC.

V and J are TRBV5-1 and TRBJ2-3; 10 bases align to TRBD1. Trimming at V came to 6 bases and at J to 6 bases, leaving 10 bases not matched to a gene. Germline V gives CDR1 SGHRS, CDR2 YFSETQ. The CDR3 length is 15 residues. CDR3 coding DNA: TGCGCCAGCAACCCCCAGGGACAGGGGACGGATACGCAGTATTTT. Its translation: CASNPQGQGTDTQYF.

This clone came up many times. V is TRBV5-6 and J is TRBJ2-1; 7 nucleotides match TRBD1. The ends lost 4 bases at V and 9 bases at J; junction bases unmatched: 7. This CDR3 is built from 13 residues. Germline CDR1 and CDR2: SGHDT and YYEEEE. CDR3 amino acids: CASSGTVSFEQFF. As DNA, the CDR3 is TGTGCCAGCAGCGGGACAGTCTCCTTTGAGCAGTTCTTC.

The chain has TRBV11-2 and TRBJ2-1, with 8 positions matching TRBD2. V lost 8 bases, J lost 10 bases, and 16 bases stayed unmatched. This CDR3 contains 15 residues. Germline CDR1 and CDR2: SGHAT and FQNNGV. CDR3: CASAQGSGIGVEQFF. Here the CDR3 DNA reads TGTGCCAGCGCCCAAGGTAGCGGGATTGGAGTCGAGCAGTTCTTC.

This clone appeared a few times. The chain carries TRBV28 and TRBJ2-7; D is unresolved. V was cut by 4 bases and J by 3 bases, with 19 bases left in between. Germline V gene lookup returns CDR1 MDHEN and CDR2 SYDVKM. CDR3 length: 16 amino acids. The CDR3 nucleotides are TGTGCCAGCAGTTCCCCTCTAGAATCGCCCAACTACGAGCAGTACTTC. Translation: CASSSPLESPNYEQYF.

This clone was counted a few times. V gene TRBV30 combines with J gene TRBJ1-1; D is possibly TRBD1 (6 bases). Between the trimmed V and J ends, which lost 8 bases and 6 bases, there was a span of 13 bases. There are 11 residues in the CDR3. Germline V lookup: CDR1 GTSNPN, CDR2 SVGIG (reference sequence). The CDR3: CAGQGRAEAFF. DNA of the CDR3: TGTGCCGGTCAGGGGAGGGCTGAAGCTTTCTTT.

This clone has only a few counts. The gene calls are TRBV29-1 and TRBJ2-1; 11 bases agree with TRBD2. The CDR3 totals 12 residues. Trimming took 5 bases from V and 11 from J; bases not matched to a gene: 5. Germline values: CDR1 SQVTM, CDR2 ANQGSEA. The chain's CDR3 is CSVLAGGRQQFF. In DNA, the CDR3 is TGCAGCGTTCTAGCGGGAGGCCGGCAGCAGTTCTTC.

This clone was seen a handful of times. The genes are TRBV5-1 and TRBJ2-7, with 12 bases aligning to TRBD2. The germline CDR1 and CDR2 sequences are SGHRS and YFSETQ. This CDR3 has 13 residues. Germline trimming cut 7 bases from V and 1 base from J; bases unmatched to any gene: 0. The CDR3 DNA is TGCGCCAGCGGACTAGCGGGATCCTACGAGCAGTACTTC. Translating gives CASGLAGSYEQYF. The full variable domain, rest sourced from reference TRBV5-1 and TRBJ2-7, is KAGVTQTPRYLIKTRGQQVTLSCSPISGHRSVSWYQQTPGQGLQFLFEYFSETQRNKGNFPGRFSGRQFSNSRSEMNVSTLELGDSALYLCASGLAGSYEQYFGPGTRLTVT.

The chain joins TRBV11-3 to TRBJ1-2; no firm D call. The CDR3 runs 12 residues. Germline V gene data show CDR1 as SGHNT and CDR2 as YENEEA. Trimming left V 5 bases short and J 3 bases short, with 7 bases between. Here the CDR3 reads CASSPGDYGYTF. CDR3 nucleotide sequence: TGTGCCAGCAGCCCGGGAGACTATGGCTACACCTTC.

This clone was found a few times. This chain links TRBV30 with TRBJ2-1, with TRBD2 identical over 8 bases. The junction had 14 bases not matched to a gene; V was cut back by 0 bases and J by 1 base. Per the germline V gene, CDR1 is GTSNPN and CDR2 is SVGIG (reference sequence). CDR3 length equals 19 residues. This chain's CDR3 is CAWSVPGASGSTSYNEQFF. The CDR3 nucleotides are TGTGCCTGGAGTGTTCCCGGGGCTAGCGGGTCGACATCCTACAATGAGCAGTTCTTC.

There are a few counts of this clone. The chain has TRBV14 and TRBJ2-7; 11 nucleotides match TRBD2. With 4 bases clipped from V and 5 bases from J, the junction kept 10 bases outside the gene matches. The length of the CDR3 is 16 residues. CDR1 and CDR2 from the germline V gene are SGHDN and FVKESK. The CDR3 DNA follows: TGTGCCAGCAGCCGACTAGGGACTAGCGGTATCCACGAGCAGTACTTC. Amino acids: CASSRLGTSGIHEQYF.

V is TRBV7-2 and J is TRBJ2-7; possible D gene TRBD2, 6 bases. Deletions cut 5 bases from V and 2 bases from J, with 19 bases between. Germline V gene sequence: CDR1 SGHTA, CDR2 FQGNSA. The CDR3 is 16 residues long. The CDR3: CASSPFRLADTYEQYF. The CDR3 DNA reads as TGTGCCAGCAGCCCCTTTAGGTTAGCGGATACCTACGAGCAGTACTTC.

The chain couples TRBV28 to TRBJ1-2, with a tentative D call TRBD1 (6 bases). The CDR3 is 12 amino acids. V lost 8 bases and J 2 bases, leaving 9 bases between the germline ends. Germline V gene data show CDR1 as MDHEN and CDR2 as SYDVKM. The CDR3 DNA follows: TGTGCCAGCTCAGGACAGAACTATGGCTACACCTTC. Residues: CASSGQNYGYTF.

This clone was counted between two and nine times. V and J are TRBV5-1 and TRBJ1-1; D is unresolved. CDR1 is SGHRS and CDR2 is YFSETQ in the germline V gene. V was pared by 2 bases and J by 3 bases, with 11 bases between. This CDR3 has 14 amino acids. The chain's CDR3 is CASSFEGMDTEAFF. The CDR3 DNA follows: TGCGCCAGCAGCTTTGAGGGAATGGACACTGAAGCTTTCTTT.

This clone was picked up a small number of times. The chain employs TRBV27 and TRBJ2-1; 10 bases match TRBD1. With 5 bases clipped from V and 8 bases from J, the junction kept 6 bases outside the gene matches. Per the germline V gene, CDR1 is MNHEY and CDR2 is SMNVEV (reference sequence). The CDR3 length is 14 residues. CDR3 residues: CASSIRTGGDEQFF. CDR3 DNA sequence: TGTGCCAGCAGTATTAGGACAGGGGGGGATGAGCAGTTCTTC.

This clone turned up a few times. The chain is built from TRBV6-1 and TRBJ1-1; D is unresolved. The CDR3 is 13 residues long. CDR1 is MNHNS, CDR2 SASEGT, per germline. Deletions cut 4 bases from V and 1 base from J, with 7 bases between. CDR3 DNA sequence: TGTGCCAGCAGTGTGGACTGGAACACTGAAGCTTTCTTT. This sequence encodes CASSVDWNTEAFF.

This clone was observed a handful of times. The V gene is TRBV2, the J gene TRBJ2-5; D gene unclear. Germline lookup yields CDR1 SNHLY and CDR2 FYNNEI. V lost 6 bases and J 2 bases, leaving 10 bases between the germline ends. The CDR3 spans 13 residues. CDR3 nucleotide sequence: TGTGCCAGCAGCCCCAGAATTCAAGAGACCCAGTACTTC. The encoded protein is CASSPRIQETQYF.

This clone was seen a few times. The chain carries TRBV9 and TRBJ2-5, with 10 bases aligning to TRBD1. V shed 3 bases, J shed 5 bases, and the junction held 10 bases outside the gene matches. The length of the CDR3 is 16 residues. Germline CDR1 reads SGDLS; CDR2 reads YYNGEE. The CDR3 loop is CASSATDRGESETQYF. DNA of the CDR3: TGTGCCAGCAGCGCGACGGACAGGGGGGAATCGGAGACCCAGTACTTC.

In its sample, this clone was seen a few times. The CDR3 bases are TGCGCCAGCAGTCCCGCGCGGGGGGGGTTCCACAATGAGCAGTTCTTC. This encodes CASSPARGGFHNEQFF. The rearrangement links TRBV23-1 to TRBJ2-1; 9 nucleotides align to TRBD2. TRBV23-1 is annotated as an ORF whose role is uncertain. V was clipped by 4 bases and J by 5 bases; unmatched bases: 9. This CDR3 is 16 amino acids long.

The CDR3 loop is CASSEERETYF. DNA of the CDR3: TGTGCCAGCAGTGAGGAGCGGGAGACCTACTTC. The rearrangement joins TRBV2 to TRBJ2-5; TRBD2 matches 8 bases. Germline trimming cut 3 bases from V and 14 bases from J; bases unmatched to any gene: 5. This CDR3 comprises 11 residues. Germline loops: CDR1 SNHLY, CDR2 FYNNEI.